This T cell receptor beta chain stems from a study of T cell responses to AZD1222 COVID-19 vaccine. Study-wide findings and caveats: The CD4 TCRs associated with vaccination extended across spike and predominated at 160-218 and 743-854.

Generated by immunoSEQ multiplex PCR, the TCRdb table keeps only in-frame clones and is missing some. The sample includes 150,000 or so clones, approximately 93% of them seen just once. Germline CDR1 KGHSH, CDR2 LQKENI. V shed 4 bases and J shed 6 bases, with 9 bases lying between them. The CDR3 is made up of 12 amino acids. Of note for this clone: Its antigen is unidentified.

This receptor was identified in an adult in good health. This rearrangement joins TRBV18 to TRBJ1-2; D uncertain. The sequences come from peripheral blood, collected on day 0 of AZD1222 vaccination. CDR3 nucleotides: TGTGCCAGCTCACTAGGAGGGAATGGCTACACCTTC. Its translation is CASSLGGNGYTF. The variable domain in full, with the rest retrieved from reference TRBV18 and TRBJ1-2, is NAGVMQNPRHLVRRRGQEARLRCSPMKGHSHVYWYRQLPEEGLKFMVYLQKENIIDESGMPKERFSAEFPKEGPSILRIQQVVRGDSAAYFCASSLGGNGYTFGSGTRLTVV.